The source of this T cell receptor beta chain is a study of shared clonotypes between healthy human individuals. General study findings and limits: What rarefaction showed was incomplete sorted-subset sequencing despite large depth. Specimens sampled were limited to blood, with tissue repertoires likely differing.

Concerning this clone: The antigen is undetermined.

TCRdb's copy holds only in-frame clones and misses some; the assay was immunoSEQ multiplex PCR. Of 2,500,000 or so clones listed, around 92% are singletons. The CDR3 spans 10 residues. V was pared by 7 bases and J by 3 bases, with 4 bases between. Germline V lookup: CDR1 SQVTM, CDR2 ANQGSEA. The sequencing sample was made of naive CD4+ T cells from PBMCs. As for subset: CD45RA+ positively selected. This receptor was taken from a man between 18 and 35 years old in good health. Some clones in this sample may be carry-over from other donors' samples. The J gene is TRBJ2-1, the V gene TRBV29-1; D remains ambiguous. The CDR3 is CSAIYNEQFF. CDR3 nucleotide sequence: TGCAGCGCCATCTACAATGAGCAGTTCTTC.